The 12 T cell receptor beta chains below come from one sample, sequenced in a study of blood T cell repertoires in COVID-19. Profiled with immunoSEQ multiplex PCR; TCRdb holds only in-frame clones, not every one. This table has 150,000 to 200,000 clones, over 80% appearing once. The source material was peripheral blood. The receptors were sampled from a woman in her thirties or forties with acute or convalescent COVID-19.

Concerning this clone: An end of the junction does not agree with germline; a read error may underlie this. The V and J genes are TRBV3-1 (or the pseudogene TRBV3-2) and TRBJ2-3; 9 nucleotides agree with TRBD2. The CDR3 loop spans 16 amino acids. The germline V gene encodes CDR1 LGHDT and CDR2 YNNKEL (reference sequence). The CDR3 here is CASTQTVAGGTDTQYF. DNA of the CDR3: TGTGCCAGCACCCAAACCGTTGCGGGGGGGACAGATACGCAGTATTTT.

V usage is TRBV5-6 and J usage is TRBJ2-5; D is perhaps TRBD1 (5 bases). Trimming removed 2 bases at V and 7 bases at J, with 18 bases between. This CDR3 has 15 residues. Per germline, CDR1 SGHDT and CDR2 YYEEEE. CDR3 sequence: CASSLRHRPLGTQYF. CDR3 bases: TGTGCCAGCAGCTTAAGGCACAGGCCTTTAGGGACCCAGTACTTC.

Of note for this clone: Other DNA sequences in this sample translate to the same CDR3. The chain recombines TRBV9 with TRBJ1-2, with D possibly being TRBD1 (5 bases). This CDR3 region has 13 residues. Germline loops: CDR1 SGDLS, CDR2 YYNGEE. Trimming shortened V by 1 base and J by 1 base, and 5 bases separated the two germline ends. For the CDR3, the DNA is TGTGCCAGCAGCGTACAGGGTAACTATGGCTACACCTTC. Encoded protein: CASSVQGNYGYTF.

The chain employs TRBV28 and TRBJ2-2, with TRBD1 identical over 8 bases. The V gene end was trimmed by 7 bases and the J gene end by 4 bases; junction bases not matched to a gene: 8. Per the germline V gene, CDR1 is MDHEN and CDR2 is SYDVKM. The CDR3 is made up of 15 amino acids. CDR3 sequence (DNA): TGTGCCAGCAACCTCAGGGGGCGAGGCACCGGGGAGCTGTTTTTT. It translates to CASNLRGRGTGELFF.

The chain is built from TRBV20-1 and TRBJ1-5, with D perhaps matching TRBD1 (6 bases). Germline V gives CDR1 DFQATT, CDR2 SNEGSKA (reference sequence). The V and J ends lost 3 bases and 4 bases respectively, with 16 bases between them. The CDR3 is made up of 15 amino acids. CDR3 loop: CSASGGGRPNQPQHF. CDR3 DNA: TGCAGTGCTAGTGGGGGGGGCAGGCCTAATCAGCCCCAGCATTTT.

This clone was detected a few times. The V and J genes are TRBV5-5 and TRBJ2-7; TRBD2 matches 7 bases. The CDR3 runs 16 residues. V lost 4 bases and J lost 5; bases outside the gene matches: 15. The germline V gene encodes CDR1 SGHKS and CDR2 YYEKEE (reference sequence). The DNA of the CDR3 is TGTGCCAGCAGCCCGAGGGAGGGCTTCGGGGCGCACGAGCAGTACTTC. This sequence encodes CASSPREGFGAHEQYF.

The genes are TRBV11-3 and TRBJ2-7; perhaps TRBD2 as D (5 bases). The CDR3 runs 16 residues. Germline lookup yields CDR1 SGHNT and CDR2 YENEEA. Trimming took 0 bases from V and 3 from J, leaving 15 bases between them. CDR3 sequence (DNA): TGTGCCAGCAGCTTAGACAGGCCCCGTGACTACTACGAGCAGTACTTC. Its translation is CASSLDRPRDYYEQYF.

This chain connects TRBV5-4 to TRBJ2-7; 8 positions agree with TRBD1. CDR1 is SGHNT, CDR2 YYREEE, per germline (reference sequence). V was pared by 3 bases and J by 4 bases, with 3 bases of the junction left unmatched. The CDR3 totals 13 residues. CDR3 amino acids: CASSSRQGYEQYF. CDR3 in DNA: TGTGCCAGCAGCTCCAGACAGGGGTACGAGCAGTACTTC.

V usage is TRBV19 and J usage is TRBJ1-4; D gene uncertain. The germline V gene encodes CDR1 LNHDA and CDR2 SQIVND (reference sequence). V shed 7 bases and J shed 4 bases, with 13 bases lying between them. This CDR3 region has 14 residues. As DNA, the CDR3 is TGTGCCAGTACCAAGGGCGGGATTAATGAAAAACTGTTTTTT. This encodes CASTKGGINEKLFF.

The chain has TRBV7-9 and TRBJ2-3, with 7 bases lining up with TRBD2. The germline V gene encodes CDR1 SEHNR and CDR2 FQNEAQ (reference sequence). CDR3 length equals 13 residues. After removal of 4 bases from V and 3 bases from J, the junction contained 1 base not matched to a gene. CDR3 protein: CASSWGGTDTQYF. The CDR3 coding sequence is TGTGCCAGCAGCTGGGGGGGTACAGATACGCAGTATTTT.

The CDR3 coding sequence is TGTGCCAGCAGTCAAAACCCGGGACTACACTTGAATGAGTTCTTC. Amino acids: CASSQNPGLHLNEFF. This rearrangement joins TRBV6-5 to TRBJ2-1; 7 bases are shared with TRBD2. The CDR3 is made up of 15 amino acids. V lost 5 bases, J lost 14 bases, and 18 bases stayed unmatched. Germline loops: CDR1 MNHEY, CDR2 SVGAGI.

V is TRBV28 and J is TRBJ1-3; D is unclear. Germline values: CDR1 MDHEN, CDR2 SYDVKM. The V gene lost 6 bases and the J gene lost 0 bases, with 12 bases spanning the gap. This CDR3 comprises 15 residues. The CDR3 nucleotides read TGTGCCAGCAGCCCCCTGGGGAGCTCTGGAAACACCATATATTTT. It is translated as CASSPLGSSGNTIYF.